A selection of T cell receptor beta chains follows, all from one sample in a study of regulatory T cells in long-lasting Graves disease. MiXCR was run by TCRdb on the multiplex PCR reads, yielding one entry per CDR3 protein. The sample consists of 450,000 to 650,000 distinct CDR3 sequences, 16% of them appearing once. A further study also used this sample, focusing on T cells in Graves' hyperthyroidism and ophthalmopathy.

Sequenced here: peripheral blood mononuclear cells (PBMCs), sampled at new diagnosis, from a patient treated with antithyroid drugs. The receptors originated from a woman aged 35 to 60 with Graves disease. Both conserved end residues are part of each CDR3. The D gene is left open where the match is weak. Rows give clone size only sometimes, using once, few, many, or a class for an expanded clone.

D: -
J: TRBJ1-1
length: 18
size: -
V: TRBV19
DNA: TGTGCCAGTAAAAAACCACAGCGGAGGGCGACGATGAACACTGAAGCTTTCTTT
CDR3: CASKKPQRRATMNTEAFF

D: -
J: TRBJ2-1
length: 15
size: many
V: TRBV11-2
DNA: TGTGCCAGCAGCTTAGATCGAGTAGCTGGGAATGAGCAGTTCTTC
CDR3: CASSLDRVAGNEQFF

D: TRBD1
J: TRBJ2-7
length: 14
size: few
V: TRBV27
DNA: TGTGCCAGCAGCCTAAACCCCAGGGGGCTCGAGCAGTACTTC
CDR3: CASSLNPRGLEQYF

D: -
J: TRBJ2-7
length: 12
size: many
V: TRBV2
DNA: TGTGCCAGCAGGAGAGGCAACTACGAGCAGTACTTC
CDR3: CASRRGNYEQYF

D: -
J: TRBJ1-2
length: 13
size: many
V: TRBV12-3/TRBV12-4
DNA: TGTGCCAGCAGCGTCACCGAGGCGGCTGGCTACACCTTC
CDR3: CASSVTEAAGYTF

D: -
J: TRBJ1-1
length: 14
size: few
V: TRBV10-3
DNA: TGTGCCATCAGTGAGTTGTCAGGTACTACTGAAGCTTTCTTT
CDR3: CAISELSGTTEAFF

D: TRBD2
J: TRBJ2-2
length: 15
size: once
V: TRBV27
DNA: TGTGCCAGCAGTTTAAATGGGCTAGCGGTCGGGAAGCTGTTTTTT
CDR3: CASSLNGLAVGKLFF

D: TRBD2
J: TRBJ2-7
length: 13
size: many
V: TRBV7-9
DNA: TGTGCCAGCAGCCCCGGGGGGGACTACGAGCAGTACTTC
CDR3: CASSPGGDYEQYF

D: -
J: TRBJ1-5
length: 12
size: many
V: TRBV7-8
DNA: TGTGCCAGCAGCACGTACAGGGAGCCCCAGCATTTT
CDR3: CASSTYREPQHF

D: TRBD2
J: TRBJ2-2
length: 15
size: -
V: TRBV5-1
DNA: TGCGCCAGCAGCTTTACTAGCGTTGGCACCGGGGAGCTGTTTTTT
CDR3: CASSFTSVGTGELFF

D: TRBD2
J: TRBJ2-3
length: 17
size: many
V: TRBV11-3
DNA: TGTGCCAGCAGCCACGGACTAGCGGGGGACATCACAGATACGCAGTATTTT
CDR3: CASSHGLAGDITDTQYF

D: -
J: TRBJ1-5
length: 14
size: few
V: TRBV6-1
DNA: TGTGCCAGCAATATCGACGGTGGGGGGCAGCCCCAGCATTTT
CDR3: CASNIDGGGQPQHF

D: -
J: TRBJ1-2
length: 13
size: many
V: TRBV5-1
DNA: TGCGCCAGCAGCTTGGACCCGGGGTATGGCTACACCTTC
CDR3: CASSLDPGYGYTF

D: TRBD2
J: TRBJ2-7
length: 18
size: many
V: TRBV3-1
DNA: TGTGCCAGCAGCCAAGTAGCTAGCGGGTTAACTAGCTCCTACGAGCAGTACTTC
CDR3: CASSQVASGLTSSYEQYF

D: TRBD1
J: TRBJ2-1
length: 14
size: many
V: TRBV11-2
DNA: TGTGCCAGCAGCTCCCGGACAGGCTACAATGAGCAGTTCTTC
CDR3: CASSSRTGYNEQFF

D: TRBD1
J: TRBJ1-1
length: 13
size: few
V: TRBV25-1
DNA: TGTGCCAGCAAGACAGGGTCCAACACTGAAGCTTTCTTT
CDR3: CASKTGSNTEAFF

D: -
J: TRBJ1-2
length: 11
size: many
V: TRBV11-2
DNA: TGTGCCAGCAGCCATGGGTATGGCTACACCTTC
CDR3: CASSHGYGYTF

D: TRBD1
J: TRBJ2-7
length: 15
size: -
V: TRBV28
DNA: TGTGCCAGCAGTTCCCCCCGGACAGGGTACTACGAGCAGTACTTC
CDR3: CASSSPRTGYYEQYF

D: -
J: TRBJ1-6
length: 18
size: -
V: TRBV20-1
DNA: TGCAGTGCTGGACCCCGGCCCGACCGGGGATCCTATAATTCACCCCTCCACTTT
CDR3: CSAGPRPDRGSYNSPLHF

D: -
J: TRBJ1-6
length: 15
size: few
V: TRBV6-2/TRBV6-3
DNA: TGTGCCAGCAGTTTACAGGGCGGGCATAATTCACCCCTCCACTTT
CDR3: CASSLQGGHNSPLHF

D: TRBD1
J: TRBJ1-2
length: 15
size: -
V: TRBV18
DNA: TGTGCCGGCGCCCGGACGGGACAGGGACAATATGGCTACACCTTC
CDR3: CAGARTGQGQYGYTF

D: -
J: TRBJ1-1
length: 14
size: few
V: TRBV2
DNA: TGTGCCAGCGGACCTTGGGAGTCGAACACTGAAGCTTTCTTT
CDR3: CASGPWESNTEAFF

D: TRBD1
J: TRBJ2-2
length: 14
size: many
V: TRBV2
DNA: TGTGCCAGCATTCCCGGGACAGGGTGGCGGGAGCTGTTTTTT
CDR3: CASIPGTGWRELFF

D: -
J: TRBJ1-1
length: 12
size: few
V: TRBV19
DNA: TGTGCCAGTAGTATCACTAGCACTGAAGCTTTCTTT
CDR3: CASSITSTEAFF

D: TRBD1
J: TRBJ1-5
length: 14
size: -
V: TRBV6-1
DNA: TGTGCCAGCAGTCTTAACAGGGGAAGACAGCCCCAGCATTTT
CDR3: CASSLNRGRQPQHF

D: TRBD1
J: TRBJ1-2
length: 15
size: many
V: TRBV6-5
DNA: TGTGCCAGCAGTTACTCGAGACAGGGTCCCTATGGCTACACCTTC
CDR3: CASSYSRQGPYGYTF

D: TRBD2
J: TRBJ2-4
length: 17
size: many
V: TRBV5-1
DNA: TGCGCCAGCAGCTTGGCCGGTGCTAGCGGGGGCCGGAACATTCAGTACTTC
CDR3: CASSLAGASGGRNIQYF

D: -
J: TRBJ1-1
length: 20
size: many
V: TRBV15
DNA: TGTGCCACCAGCAGAGATCCTTTGGGGCAGGGGTGGATTGGGAACACTGAAGCTTTCTTT
CDR3: CATSRDPLGQGWIGNTEAFF

D: TRBD2
J: TRBJ2-3
length: 17
size: -
V: TRBV9
DNA: TGTGCCAGCAGCGGCCCACGGGGGGGGCTACTCCCAGATACGCAGTATTTT
CDR3: CASSGPRGGLLPDTQYF

D: TRBD1
J: TRBJ1-5
length: 15
size: few
V: TRBV5-5
DNA: TGTGCCAGCAGCTCGAATTCACCAGGGGGCCAGCCCCAGCATTTT
CDR3: CASSSNSPGGQPQHF

D: -
J: TRBJ2-5
length: 14
size: few
V: TRBV12-3/TRBV12-4
DNA: TGTGCCAGCAGTTTTTGGTCGGACCAAGAGACCCAGTACTTC
CDR3: CASSFWSDQETQYF

D: -
J: TRBJ1-3
length: 16
size: -
V: TRBV12-3/TRBV12-4
DNA: TGTGCCAGCAGCCCCTGGGGCGGCGGATCTGGAAACACCATATATTTT
CDR3: CASSPWGGGSGNTIYF

D: TRBD1
J: TRBJ1-5
length: 17
size: few
V: TRBV20-1
DNA: TGCAGTGCTTGGGACAGGGAGGGGGTATATGGCAATCAGCCCCAGCATTTT
CDR3: CSAWDREGVYGNQPQHF

D: -
J: TRBJ2-1
length: 13
size: -
V: TRBV27
DNA: TGTGCCAGCAGAACCGGGGCCGTCAATGAGCAGTTCTTC
CDR3: CASRTGAVNEQFF

D: TRBD2
J: TRBJ2-5
length: 16
size: -
V: TRBV4-3
DNA: TGCGCCAGCAGCCAATCTGGCGGGGGGGCGATGGAGACCCAGTACTTC
CDR3: CASSQSGGGAMETQYF

D: TRBD1
J: TRBJ1-1
length: 16
size: -
V: TRBV19
DNA: TGTGCCAGTAGTATAATCGGCAGGGGGGGAAACACTGAAGCTTTCTTT
CDR3: CASSIIGRGGNTEAFF

D: -
J: TRBJ2-1
length: 16
size: many
V: TRBV11-2
DNA: TGTGCCAGCAGCTTAAAGGGGGGGAGCTCCTACAATGAGCAGTTCTTC
CDR3: CASSLKGGSSYNEQFF

D: TRBD2
J: TRBJ2-7
length: 15
size: -
V: TRBV7-8
DNA: TGTGCCAGCAGCCACTGGACTAGCGGGAGTTACGAGCAGTACTTC
CDR3: CASSHWTSGSYEQYF

D: TRBD1
J: TRBJ2-1
length: 14
size: many
V: TRBV6-1
DNA: TGTGCCTCCGGACAGGGGGACCGCACGAATGAGCAGTTCTTC
CDR3: CASGQGDRTNEQFF

D: -
J: TRBJ1-1
length: 13
size: many
V: TRBV5-5
DNA: TGTGCCAGCAGCGCGGAGGTGAACACTGAAGCTTTCTTT
CDR3: CASSAEVNTEAFF

D: TRBD1
J: TRBJ1-1
length: 14
size: few
V: TRBV20-1
DNA: TGCAGTGCTAGAGGTCGACAGGGGGCGGCTGAAGCTTTCTTT
CDR3: CSARGRQGAAEAFF